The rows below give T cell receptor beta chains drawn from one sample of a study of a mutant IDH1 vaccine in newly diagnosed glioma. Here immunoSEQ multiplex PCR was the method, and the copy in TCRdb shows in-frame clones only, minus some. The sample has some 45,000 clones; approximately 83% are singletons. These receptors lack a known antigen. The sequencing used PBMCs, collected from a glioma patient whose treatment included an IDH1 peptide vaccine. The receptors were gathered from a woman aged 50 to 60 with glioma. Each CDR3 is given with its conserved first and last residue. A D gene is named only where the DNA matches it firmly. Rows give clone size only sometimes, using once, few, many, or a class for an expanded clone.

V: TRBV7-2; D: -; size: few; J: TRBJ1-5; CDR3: CASSLSMTYSNQPQHF; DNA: TGTGCCAGCAGCTTATCGATGACGTATAGCAATCAGCCCCAGCATTTT
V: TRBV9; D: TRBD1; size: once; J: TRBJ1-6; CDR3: CASTQGAHPGSPLHF; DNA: TGTGCCAGCACCCAGGGGGCACACCCCGGTTCACCCCTCCACTTT
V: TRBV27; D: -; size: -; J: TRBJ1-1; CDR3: CASSLRPAPKRPEAFF; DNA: TGTGCCAGCAGTTTAAGGCCCGCACCGAAACGCCCTGAAGCTTTCTTT
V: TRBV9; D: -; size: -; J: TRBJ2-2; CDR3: CASNYPRGGTNTGELFF; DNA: TGTGCCAGCAACTATCCTAGAGGGGGAACGAACACCGGGGAGCTGTTTTTT
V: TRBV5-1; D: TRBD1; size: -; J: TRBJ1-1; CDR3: CASSWAPGGEGEAFF; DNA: TGCGCCAGCAGCTGGGCCCCAGGGGGCGAGGGAGAAGCTTTCTTT
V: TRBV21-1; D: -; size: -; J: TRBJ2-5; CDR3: CASSNSPDQETQYF; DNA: TGTGCCAGCAGCAACTCTCCAGACCAAGAGACCCAGTACTTC
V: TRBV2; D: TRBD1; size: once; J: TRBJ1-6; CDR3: CASLRGYNSPLHF; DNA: TGTGCCAGCCTCAGGGGGTATAATTCACCCCTCCACTTT
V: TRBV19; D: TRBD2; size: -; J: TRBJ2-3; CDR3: CASSWRGGTDTQYF; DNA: TGTGCCAGTAGTTGGCGGGGGGGCACAGATACGCAGTATTTT
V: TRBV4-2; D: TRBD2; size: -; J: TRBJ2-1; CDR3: CASSQGRETYNEQFF; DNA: TGTGCCAGCAGCCAGGGGAGGGAAACCTACAATGAGCAGTTCTTC
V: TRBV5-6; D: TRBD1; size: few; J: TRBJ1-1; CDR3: CASSHRGNTEAFF; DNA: TGTGCCAGCAGCCACAGGGGTAACACTGAAGCTTTCTTT
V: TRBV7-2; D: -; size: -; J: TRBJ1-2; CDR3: CASSVRGPQGGYTF; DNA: TGTGCCAGCAGCGTCCGGGGGCCCCAAGGGGGCTACACCTTC
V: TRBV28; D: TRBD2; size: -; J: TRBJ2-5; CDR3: CASSPLAGADIYQETQYF; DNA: TGTGCCAGCAGCCCGCTAGCGGGGGCCGACATATACCAAGAGACCCAGTACTTC
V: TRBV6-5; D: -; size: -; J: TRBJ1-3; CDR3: CASSYSGSSGNTIYF; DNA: TGTGCCAGCAGTTACTCAGGGTCCTCTGGAAACACCATATATTTT
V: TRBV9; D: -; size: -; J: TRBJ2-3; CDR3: CASSVEDRDTQYF; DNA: TGTGCCAGCAGCGTAGAGGACAGAGATACGCAGTATTTT
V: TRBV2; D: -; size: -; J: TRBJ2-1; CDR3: CASSWRDEQFF; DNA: TGTGCCAGCAGTTGGCGCGATGAGCAGTTCTTC
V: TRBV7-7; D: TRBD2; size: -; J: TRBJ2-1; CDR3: CASSVSGGNEQFF; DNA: TGTGCTAGCAGCGTCAGCGGGGGGAATGAGCAGTTCTTC
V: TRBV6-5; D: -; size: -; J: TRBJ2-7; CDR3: CARPPVPYEQYF; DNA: TGTGCCAGGCCTCCGGTGCCCTACGAGCAGTACTTC
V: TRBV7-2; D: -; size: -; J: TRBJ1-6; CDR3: CASRGTQGSYNSPLHF; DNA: TGTGCCAGCAGGGGAACACAGGGCTCCTATAATTCACCCCTCCACTTT
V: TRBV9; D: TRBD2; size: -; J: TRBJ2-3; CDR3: CASSISGTSGTDTQYF; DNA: TGTGCCAGCAGCATCTCCGGGACTAGCGGCACAGATACGCAGTATTTT
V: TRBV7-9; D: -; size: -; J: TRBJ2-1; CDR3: CASSPPSGSGEQFF; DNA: TGTGCCAGCAGCCCCCCAAGCGGCAGCGGGGAGCAGTTCTTC
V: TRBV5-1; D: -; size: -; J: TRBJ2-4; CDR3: CASSFGSSSAKNIQYF; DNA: TGCGCCAGCAGCTTTGGTTCTTCCAGCGCCAAAAACATTCAGTACTTC
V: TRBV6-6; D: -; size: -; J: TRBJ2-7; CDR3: CASSTPGAEQYF; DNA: TGTGCCAGCAGTACTCCCGGGGCCGAGCAGTACTTC
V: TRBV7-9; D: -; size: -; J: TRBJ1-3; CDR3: CASSFPGAPAGNTIYF; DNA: TGTGCCAGCAGCTTCCCGGGGGCCCCAGCTGGAAACACCATATATTTT
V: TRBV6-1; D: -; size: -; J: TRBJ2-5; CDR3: CASSEGLTQETQYF; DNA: TGTGCCAGCAGCGAGGGACTGACCCAAGAGACCCAGTACTTC
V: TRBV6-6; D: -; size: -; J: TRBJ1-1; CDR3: CASSYTLRAEAFF; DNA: TGTGCCAGCAGTTACACTCTTAGGGCTGAAGCTTTCTTT
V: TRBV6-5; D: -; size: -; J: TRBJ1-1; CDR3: CASSFGGHGNTEAFF; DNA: TGTGCCAGCAGTTTCGGCGGGCATGGGAACACTGAAGCTTTCTTT
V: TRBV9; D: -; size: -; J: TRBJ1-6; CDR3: CASSASGDRNNSPLHF; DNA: TGTGCCAGCAGCGCTTCAGGGGATCGGAATAATTCACCCCTCCACTTT
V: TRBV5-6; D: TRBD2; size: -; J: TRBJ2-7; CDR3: CASSLRGGRDEQYF; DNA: TGTGCCAGCAGCTTGCGGGGAGGGAGAGACGAGCAGTACTTC
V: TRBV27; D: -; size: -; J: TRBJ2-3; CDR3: CASGLHTDTQYF; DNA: TGTGCCAGCGGACTTCACACAGATACGCAGTATTTT
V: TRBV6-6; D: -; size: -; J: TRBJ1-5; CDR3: CASTRPRGDSNQPQHF; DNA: TGTGCCAGCACCCGACCCCGCGGCGATAGCAATCAGCCCCAGCATTTT
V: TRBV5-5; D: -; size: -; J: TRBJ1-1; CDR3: CASSLEGGGVNTEAFF; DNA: TGTGCCAGCAGCTTGGAGGGTGGAGGGGTGAACACTGAAGCTTTCTTT
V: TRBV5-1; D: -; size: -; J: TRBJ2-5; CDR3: CASSVSQETQYF; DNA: TGCGCCAGCTCCGTAAGCCAAGAGACCCAGTACTTC
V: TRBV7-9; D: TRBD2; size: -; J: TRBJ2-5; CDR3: CASSNLAGGPRETQYF; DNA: TGTGCCAGCAGCAACCTAGCGGGGGGGCCTCGGGAGACCCAGTACTTC
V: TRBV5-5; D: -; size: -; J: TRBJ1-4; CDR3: CASSLAVATNEKLFF; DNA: TGTGCCAGCAGCTTGGCGGTGGCAACTAATGAAAAACTGTTTTTT
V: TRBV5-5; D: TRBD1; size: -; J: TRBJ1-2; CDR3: CASSLVPQGANYGYTF; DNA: TGTGCCAGCAGCTTGGTACCGCAGGGGGCTAACTATGGCTACACCTTC
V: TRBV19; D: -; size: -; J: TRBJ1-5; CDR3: CASSGPGGSNQPQHF; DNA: TGTGCCAGTAGTGGACCCGGCGGTAGCAATCAGCCCCAGCATTTT
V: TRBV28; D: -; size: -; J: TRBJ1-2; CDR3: CASIADSYHGYTF; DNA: TGTGCCAGCATTGCGGACAGCTATCACGGCTACACCTTC
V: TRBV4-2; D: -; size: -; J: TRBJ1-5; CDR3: CASSQEGRQPQHF; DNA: TGTGCCAGCAGCCAAGAGGGCCGACAGCCCCAGCATTTT
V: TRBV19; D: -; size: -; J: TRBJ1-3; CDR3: CASSTGSPGNTIYF; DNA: TGTGCCAGTAGTACAGGAAGCCCTGGAAACACCATATATTTT
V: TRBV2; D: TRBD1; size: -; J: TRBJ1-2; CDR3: CASSEDRGQGGGYTF; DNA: TGTGCCAGCAGTGAAGATAGGGGACAGGGAGGAGGCTACACCTTC
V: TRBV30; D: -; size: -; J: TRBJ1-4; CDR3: CAWSVPPRPLDGEKLFF; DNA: TGTGCCTGGAGTGTACCCCCGAGACCACTAGATGGTGAAAAACTGTTTTTT
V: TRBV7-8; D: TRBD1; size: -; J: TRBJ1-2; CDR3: CASSLDRLYGYTF; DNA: TGTGCCAGCAGCTTGGACAGGCTCTATGGCTACACCTTC
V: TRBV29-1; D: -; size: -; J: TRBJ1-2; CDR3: CSVERKDYGYTF; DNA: TGCAGCGTTGAGCGAAAGGACTATGGCTACACCTTC
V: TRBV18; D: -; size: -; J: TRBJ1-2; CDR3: CASSPPTESYGYTF; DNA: TGTGCCAGCTCACCACCGACGGAAAGCTATGGCTACACCTTC
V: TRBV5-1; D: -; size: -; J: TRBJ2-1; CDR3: CASSGGRYNEQFF; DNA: TGCGCCAGCAGCGGGGGGCGGTACAATGAGCAGTTCTTC
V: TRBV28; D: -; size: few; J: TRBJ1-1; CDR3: CASSVVGSTEAFF; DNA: TGTGCCAGCAGTGTGGTTGGATCCACTGAAGCTTTCTTT
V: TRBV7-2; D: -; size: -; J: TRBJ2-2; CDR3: CASSLGLNTGELFF; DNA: TGTGCCAGCAGCTTAGGGCTGAACACCGGGGAGCTGTTTTTT
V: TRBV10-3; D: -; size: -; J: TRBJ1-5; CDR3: CAISESSRGVSNQPQHF; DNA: TGTGCCATCAGTGAGTCTAGTAGGGGGGTCAGCAATCAGCCCCAGCATTTT
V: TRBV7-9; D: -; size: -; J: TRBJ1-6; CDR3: CASSYYNSPLHF; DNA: TGTGCCAGCAGTTACTATAATTCACCCCTCCACTTT
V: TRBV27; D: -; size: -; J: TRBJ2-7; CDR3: CASSLSEGVGEQYF; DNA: TGTGCCAGCAGTTTATCGGAGGGAGTCGGCGAGCAGTACTTC